The 5 T cell receptor beta chains below all came from one sample that was sequenced in a study of somatic mutations in cytotoxic T cells in rheumatoid arthritis. Data came from immunoSEQ multiplex PCR; TCRdb stores just in-frame clones and leaves some out. Of roughly 5,000 clones in the sample, roughly 80% were seen once. Sequences were obtained from CD8+ T cells sorted from blood. The receptors shown here come from an adult with rheumatoid arthritis.

The V and J genes are TRBV4-1 and TRBJ2-7, with D possibly being TRBD1 (6 bases). The germline V gene encodes CDR1 MGHRA and CDR2 YSYEKL. The ends were cut back, 7 bases at V and 7 bases at J, with 23 bases in the middle. The CDR3 covers 15 residues. CDR3 bases: TGCGCCAGCACTAAAACGACAGGTTCGAGGGGGGAGCAGTACTTC. It is translated as CASTKTTGSRGEQYF.

The V call is TRBV5-1, the J call TRBJ1-4; tentatively, D is TRBD1 (5 bases). CDR3 size: 13 residues. The ends were cut back, 7 bases at V and 8 bases at J, with 15 bases in the middle. Germline V CDR1 and CDR2: SGHRS, YFSETQ. This CDR3 reads CASRGGGREKLFF. The CDR3 bases are TGCGCCAGCCGCGGGGGGGGACGAGAAAAACTGTTTTTT. Variable domain in full (rest from reference TRBV5-1 and TRBJ1-4): KAGVTQTPRYLIKTRGQQVTLSCSPISGHRSVSWYQQTPGQGLQFLFEYFSETQRNKGNFPGRFSGRQFSNSRSEMNVSTLELGDSALYLCASRGGGREKLFFGSGTQLSVL.

The rearrangement links TRBV5-1 to TRBJ1-6; 11 positions match TRBD1. The CDR3 covers 16 residues. Germline CDR1 reads SGHRS; CDR2 reads YFSETQ. J gave up 7 bases and V 0 bases, and 3 bases lay outside the gene matches. This CDR3 is CASSLARTGGNSPLHF. CDR3 nucleotides: TGCGCCAGCAGCTTGGCCCGGACAGGGGGCAATTCACCCCTCCACTTT.

The CDR3 sequence: CASSQDLGPLGEQYF. CDR3 in DNA: TGTGCCAGCAGCCAAGATCTAGGCCCGTTGGGCGAGCAGTACTTC. This chain uses TRBV14 with TRBJ2-7, with no clear D. Germline-derived CDR1 and CDR2 are SGHDN and FVKESK. The CDR3 length is 15 residues. V dropped 0 bases and J dropped 6 bases, with 15 bases sitting between them.

The chain employs TRBV4-3 and TRBJ2-1; perhaps D is TRBD1 or TRBD2 (5 bases each). This CDR3 is 17 amino acids long. CDR1 is LGHNA, CDR2 YSLEER, per germline. V was trimmed by 2 bases and J by 2 bases, leaving 16 bases between them. For the CDR3, the DNA is TGCGCCAGCAGCCAACTACATAGAGGGGTCACCTACAATGAGCAGTTCTTC. Translating gives CASSQLHRGVTYNEQFF.